This T cell receptor (beta chain) is drawn from a study of T cells in Graves' hyperthyroidism and ophthalmopathy. General observations from the study: A model of 13 V-J pairs discriminated ophthalmopathy from stable hyperthyroidism. Among clonotypes expanded in thyroid above 0.001, most were also found in blood.

Every diagnosis used clinical symptoms, serum thyroxine and TRAb, thyroid ultrasound and orbital computed tomography. 10 ml of fresh peripheral blood supplied the PBMCs. Researchers took RNA transcripts and amplified the TCR beta CDR3 regions from them. In the first-round RT-PCR of the TCR CDR3, the HTBI primer set was used. TCRdb re-called the multiplex PCR reads through MiXCR, storing one row per CDR3 protein. Among roughly 330,000 distinct CDR3 sequences listed, roughly 17% were seen once. Germline loops: CDR1 SGHAT, CDR2 FQNNGV. CDR3 length: 15 amino acids. A word on this clonotype: Its antigen is undetermined. Given a much more abundant clone one base away, this may be a read error.

The sequence was obtained from a man aged 30-40 years with Graves' hyperthyroidism. The chain combines TRBV11-2 with TRBJ2-7, with TRBD1 matching over 11 bases. The sequencing sample was made of blood. CDR3 DNA sequence: TGTGCCGGCAGCTTAGGCCGGACAGGGGGCAACGAGCAGTACTTC. It codes for CAGSLGRTGGNEQYF. Filled out from reference TRBV11-2 and TRBJ2-7, the complete variable domain reads EAGVAQSPRYKIIEKRQSVAFWCNPISGHATLYWYQQILGQGPKLLIQFQNNGVVDDSQLPKDRFSAERLKGVDSTLKIQPAKLEDSAVYLCAGSLGRTGGNEQYFGPGTRLTVT.